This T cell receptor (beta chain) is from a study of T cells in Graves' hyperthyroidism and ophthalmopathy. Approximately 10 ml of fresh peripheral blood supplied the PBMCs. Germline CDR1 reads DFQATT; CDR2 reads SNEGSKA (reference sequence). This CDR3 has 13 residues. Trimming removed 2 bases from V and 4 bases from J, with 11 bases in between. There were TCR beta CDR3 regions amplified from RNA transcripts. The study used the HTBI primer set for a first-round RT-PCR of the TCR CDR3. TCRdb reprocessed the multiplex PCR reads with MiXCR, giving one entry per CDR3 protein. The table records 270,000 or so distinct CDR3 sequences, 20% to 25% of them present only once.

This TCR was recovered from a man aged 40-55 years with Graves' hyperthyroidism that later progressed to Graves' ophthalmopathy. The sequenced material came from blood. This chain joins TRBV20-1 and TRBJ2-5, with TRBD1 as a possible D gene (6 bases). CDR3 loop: CSARLRGGETQYF. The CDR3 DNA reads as TGCAGTGCTAGACTGAGAGGGGGAGAGACCCAGTACTTC.